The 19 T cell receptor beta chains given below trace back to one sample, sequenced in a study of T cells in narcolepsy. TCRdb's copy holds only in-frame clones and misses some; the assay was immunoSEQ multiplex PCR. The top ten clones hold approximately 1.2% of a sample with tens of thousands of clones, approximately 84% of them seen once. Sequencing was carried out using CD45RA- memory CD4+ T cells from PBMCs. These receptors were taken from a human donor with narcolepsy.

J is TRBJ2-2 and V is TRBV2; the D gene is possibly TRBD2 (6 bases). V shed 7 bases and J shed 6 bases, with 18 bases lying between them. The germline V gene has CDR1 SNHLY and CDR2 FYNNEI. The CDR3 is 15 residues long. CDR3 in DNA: TGTGCCAGCACGGCGCACAGTGGAGGGGCCGGGGAGCTGTTTTTT. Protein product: CASTAHSGGAGELFF.

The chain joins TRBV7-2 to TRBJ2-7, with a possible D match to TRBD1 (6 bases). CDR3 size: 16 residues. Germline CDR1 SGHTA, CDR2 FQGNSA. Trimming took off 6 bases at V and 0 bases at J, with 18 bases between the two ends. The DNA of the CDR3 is TGTGCCAGCAGTTCGGACAGTGCGACTCTCTCCTACGAGCAGTACTTC. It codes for CASSSDSATLSYEQYF.

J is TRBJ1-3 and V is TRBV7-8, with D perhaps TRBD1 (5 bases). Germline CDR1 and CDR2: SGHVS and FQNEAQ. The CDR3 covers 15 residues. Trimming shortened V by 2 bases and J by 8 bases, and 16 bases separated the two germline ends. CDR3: CASSLSWGEGDTIYF. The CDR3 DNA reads TGTGCCAGCAGCTTAAGCTGGGGGGAAGGAGACACCATATATTTT. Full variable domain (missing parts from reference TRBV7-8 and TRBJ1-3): GAGVSQSPRYKVAKRGQDVALRCDPISGHVSLFWYQQALGQGPEFLTYFQNEAQLDKSGLPSDRFFAERPEGSVSTLKIQRTQQEDSAVYLCASSLSWGEGDTIYFGEGSWLTVV.

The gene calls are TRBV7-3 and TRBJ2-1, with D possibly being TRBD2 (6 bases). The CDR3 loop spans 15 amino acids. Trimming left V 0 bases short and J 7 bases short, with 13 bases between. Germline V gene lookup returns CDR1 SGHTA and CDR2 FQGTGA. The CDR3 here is CASSLTAGTANEQFF. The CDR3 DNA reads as TGTGCCAGCAGCTTAACAGCGGGCACAGCTAATGAGCAGTTCTTC.

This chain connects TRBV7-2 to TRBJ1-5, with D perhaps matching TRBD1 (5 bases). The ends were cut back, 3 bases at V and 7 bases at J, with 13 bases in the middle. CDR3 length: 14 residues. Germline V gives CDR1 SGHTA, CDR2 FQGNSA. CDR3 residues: CASSFWGIGQPQHF. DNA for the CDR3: TGTGCCAGCAGCTTTTGGGGGATTGGGCAGCCCCAGCATTTT.

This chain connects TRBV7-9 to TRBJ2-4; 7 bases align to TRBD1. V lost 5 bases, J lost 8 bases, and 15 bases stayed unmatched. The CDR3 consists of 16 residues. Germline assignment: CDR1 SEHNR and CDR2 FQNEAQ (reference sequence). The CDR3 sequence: CASSLTTTGYKDIQYF. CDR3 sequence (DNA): TGTGCCAGCAGCCTTACTACGACAGGGTATAAGGACATTCAGTACTTC.

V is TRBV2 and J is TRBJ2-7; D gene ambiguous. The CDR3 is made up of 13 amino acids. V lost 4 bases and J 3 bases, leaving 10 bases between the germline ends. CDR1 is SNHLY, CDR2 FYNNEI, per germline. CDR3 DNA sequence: TGTGCCAGCAGTGCGGACCGTTACTACGAGCAGTACTTC. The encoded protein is CASSADRYYEQYF.

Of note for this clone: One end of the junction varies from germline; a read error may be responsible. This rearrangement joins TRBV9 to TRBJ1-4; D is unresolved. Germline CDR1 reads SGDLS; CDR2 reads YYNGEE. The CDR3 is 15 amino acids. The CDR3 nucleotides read TGTGCCTGCAGCGTAGCCGGGAGATCCCTTGAAAAACTGTTTTTT. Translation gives CACSVAGRSLEKLFF.

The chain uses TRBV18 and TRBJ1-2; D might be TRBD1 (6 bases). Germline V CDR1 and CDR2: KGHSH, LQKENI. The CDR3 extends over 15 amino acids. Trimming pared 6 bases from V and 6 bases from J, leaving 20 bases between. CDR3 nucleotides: TGTGCCAGCTCCCCTTTGAGTCTGGGGGCGGATGGCTACACCTTC. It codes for CASSPLSLGADGYTF.

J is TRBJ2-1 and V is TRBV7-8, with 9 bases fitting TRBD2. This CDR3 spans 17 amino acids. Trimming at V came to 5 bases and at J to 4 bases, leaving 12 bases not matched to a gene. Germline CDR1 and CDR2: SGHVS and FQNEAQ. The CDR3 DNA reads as TGTGCCAGCAGCAAATCTTTCGGGACTAGCTCGTACAATGAGCAGTTCTTC. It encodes CASSKSFGTSSYNEQFF. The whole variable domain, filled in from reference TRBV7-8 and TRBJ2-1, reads GAGVSQSPRYKVAKRGQDVALRCDPISGHVSLFWYQQALGQGPEFLTYFQNEAQLDKSGLPSDRFFAERPEGSVSTLKIQRTQQEDSAVYLCASSKSFGTSSYNEQFFGPGTRLTVL.

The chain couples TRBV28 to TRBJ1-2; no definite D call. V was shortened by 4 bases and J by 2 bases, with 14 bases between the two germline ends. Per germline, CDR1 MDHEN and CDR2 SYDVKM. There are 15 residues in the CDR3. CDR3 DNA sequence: TGTGCCAGCAGTTCGCATCAGACTGGGAACTATGGCTACACCTTC. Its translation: CASSSHQTGNYGYTF.

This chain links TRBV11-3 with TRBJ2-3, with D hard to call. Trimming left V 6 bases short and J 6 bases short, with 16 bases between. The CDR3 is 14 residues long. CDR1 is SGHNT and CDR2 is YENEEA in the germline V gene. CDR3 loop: CASSRVRESDTQYF. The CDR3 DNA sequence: TGTGCCAGCAGTCGAGTTAGGGAATCGGATACGCAGTATTTT.

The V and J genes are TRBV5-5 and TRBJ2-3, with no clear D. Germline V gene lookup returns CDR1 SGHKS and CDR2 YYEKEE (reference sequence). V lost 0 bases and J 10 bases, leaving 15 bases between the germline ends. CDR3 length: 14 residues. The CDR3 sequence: CASSLALSLGSQYF. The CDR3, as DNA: TGTGCCAGCAGCTTGGCGCTCTCGCTGGGCTCGCAGTATTTT.

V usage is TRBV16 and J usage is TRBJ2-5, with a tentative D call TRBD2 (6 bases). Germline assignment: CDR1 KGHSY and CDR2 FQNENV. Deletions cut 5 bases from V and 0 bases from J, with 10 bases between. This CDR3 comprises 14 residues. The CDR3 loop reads CASSGGRHQETQYF. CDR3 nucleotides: TGTGCCAGCAGCGGAGGGAGACACCAAGAGACCCAGTACTTC.

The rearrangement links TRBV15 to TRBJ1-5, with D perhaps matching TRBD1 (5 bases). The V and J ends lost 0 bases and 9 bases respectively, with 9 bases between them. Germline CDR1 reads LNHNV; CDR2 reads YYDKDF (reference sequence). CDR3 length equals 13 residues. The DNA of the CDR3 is TGTGCCACCAGCAGAGATATGGGGGGGCCCCAGCATTTT. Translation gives CATSRDMGGPQHF.

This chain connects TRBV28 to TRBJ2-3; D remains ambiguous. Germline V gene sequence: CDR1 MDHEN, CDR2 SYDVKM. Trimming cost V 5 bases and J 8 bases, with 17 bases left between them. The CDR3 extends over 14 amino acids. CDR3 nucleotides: TGTGCCAGCAGTCCAGATGGACGACGTGGTACGCAGTATTTT. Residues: CASSPDGRRGTQYF.

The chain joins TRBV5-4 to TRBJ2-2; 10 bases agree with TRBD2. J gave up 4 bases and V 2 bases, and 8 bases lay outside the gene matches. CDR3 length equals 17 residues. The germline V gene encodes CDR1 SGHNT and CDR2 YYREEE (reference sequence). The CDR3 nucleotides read TGTGCCAGCAGCTTTGGAGCGGGAGGGCCGTTCACCGGGGAGCTGTTTTTT. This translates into CASSFGAGGPFTGELFF.

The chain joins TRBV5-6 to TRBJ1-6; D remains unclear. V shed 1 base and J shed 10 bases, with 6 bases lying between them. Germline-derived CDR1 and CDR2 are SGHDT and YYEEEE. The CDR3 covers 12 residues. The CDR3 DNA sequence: TGTGCCAGCAGCTTGCAGAGATCACCCCTCCACTTT. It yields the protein CASSLQRSPLHF.

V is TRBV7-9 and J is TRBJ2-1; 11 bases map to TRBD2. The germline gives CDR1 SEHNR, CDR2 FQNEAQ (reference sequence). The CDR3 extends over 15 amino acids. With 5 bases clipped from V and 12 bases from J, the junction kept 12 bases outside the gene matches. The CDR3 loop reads CASSHKAGLAVWQFF. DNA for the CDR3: TGTGCCAGCAGCCACAAAGCGGGACTAGCGGTATGGCAGTTCTTC.